This note documents a single T cell receptor beta chain sequence. Its antigen has not been determined. Base qualities are not recorded, but no much larger clone differs from it by a single base. The CDR3 runs 15 residues from the cysteine to the phenylalanine. This entry keeps only the CDR3 DNA: 45 bases, framed from base 1. CDR1 MGHDK and CDR2 SYGVNS are derived from the germline V gene. A distance of 9 bases separates the germline ends of V and J, which lose 3 bases and 0 bases respectively. TCR CDR3 regions were amplified from genomic DNA by multiplex PCR using the deep immunoSEQ assay. Genomic DNA extracted from each cell subset was distributed evenly over all wells of several immunoSEQ 96-well plates, and each plate served as one replicate. Each replicate PCR for sorted subsets received about 210 ng genomic DNA, equal to roughly 30,000 T cell genomes. Purified libraries were quantified with a Qubit 3.0 fluorometer, sized on a Bioanalyzer 2100, and re-quantified with the KAPA Library Quantification kit. Every immunoSEQ 96-well plate was sequenced on a dedicated single-read 150-cycle Illumina NextSeq 550 flow cell. Per the authors' processing: Because the immunoSEQ output held only junctional sequences and lacked quality scores, the filtering could not match the filtering applied to full-length reads. Sequences were annotated with PyIR, a Python wrapper for IgBLAST v1.9, and V/J genes and CDR3 were assigned using IMGT germline references. Any read was removed if the V/J assignment was weak (E-value above 1e-6), the CDR3 was missing, or the read contained stop codons, out-of-frame junctions, or ambiguous translated residues. V3J clonotypes were defined by identical inferred V gene, J gene, and CDR3 amino acid sequence. Percentage overlap between repertoires was computed as shared unique clonotypes divided by the size of the smaller repertoire. Three approaches were used to assess repertoire richness: RTK rarefaction, the Chao1 estimator, and Recon v2.1 estimates of unobserved clonotypes. Generation probabilities were computed with OLGA for all TCRbeta clonotypes obtained by the gDNA method from four donors. TCRdb holds this immuneACCESS table with in-frame rearrangements only. Some clones are missing; in checked studies, unresolved V genes explain under half, and the rest has no known cause. The V and J calls and the clone size are those of that table, but D and trimming were determined from the DNA. This sample holds more than 2 million clones; approximately 96% were observed only once. In total, the top ten clones hold about 0.13% of the sample.

This record belongs to a study of shared clonotypes between healthy human individuals (dated by TCRdb to the early 2020s). About the full investigation: The cohort comprised a couple of women and a few men aged 18 to 49 years. Libraries were prepared and TCR repertoires were sequenced by different laboratories using diverse techniques, in order to increase sequencing depth and limit assay-specific biases. For each donor, CD4 naive and CD4 memory were each run on three plates, CD8 naive on two plates, and CD8 memory on one plate. Leukapheresis yielded between about 0.94 and 9 billion PBMCs per donor. To estimate repertoire size and how much clonotypes are shared between individuals, the study performed deep sequencing of blood TCR repertoires from about five healthy adults. The paper as a whole reports these results and caveats: Based on pairwise subsampling, the degree of clonotype sharing among donors was expected to be affected by sequencing depth. Sampling was restricted to blood, and TCR repertoires in tissue are likely to differ from TCR repertoires in blood. Larger estimated clonotype richness was generally found for naive subsets than for memory subsets. When several donors were compared, the shared fraction of clonotypes was 5% to 6.5% for naive CD4, roughly 3.3% for naive CD8, 2% to 2.5% for memory CD4, and 0.3% to 0.5% for memory CD8. Compared with non-shared clonotypes, the clonotypes found in all four sorted-subset donors had higher generation probabilities. Rarefaction of sorted-subset datasets indicated incomplete sequencing despite the large sequencing depth. The genetic and exposure-history diversity represented was limited by the small number of donors.

The donors were healthy, HIV-negative adults with no recently reported acute infections or vaccinations. All donors were Caucasian adults living in Nashville, Tennessee, USA. Magnetic negative selection was used to enrich CD4+ T cells, after which naive cells were positively selected on CD45RA and the negative fraction became the memory subset. Blood was obtained by leukapheresis, after which PBMCs were separated by Ficoll-Histopaque density gradient centrifugation and cryopreserved in liquid nitrogen vapor phase. Analytical flow cytometry was used to check the purity and quantity of every magnetically sorted T cell population. Genomic DNA was isolated from every sorted fraction and measured by UV absorbance on a Nanodrop 2000c.

The TCR originated in a man aged 18 to 29 in good health. The chain uses TRBV25-1 and TRBJ1-3; TRBD1 is a possible D gene, resting on 6 matching bases. The specimen was naive CD4+ T cells sorted from blood. Sample cell subset or site, as interpreted from the label and publication: CD45RA+ positively selected. The DNA reads TGTGCCAGCAGTGAGGGGGACACCTCTGGAAACACCATATATTTT. It specifies CASSEGDTSGNTIYF.